The entry below gives a single TCR beta chain sequence along with its context. This CDR3 spans 12 amino acids. Trimming took 0 bases from V and 5 from J, leaving 5 bases between them. Germline loops: CDR1 SGHRS, CDR2 YFSETQ. Time point reported: blood from clinic visit 5 months post-surgery; TSC patient then seizure free. These data originate in a study of brain T cells in children with intractable seizures. Profiling relied on immunoSEQ multiplex PCR, and the TCRdb table lists in-frame clones only, not all of them. Of about 340,000 clones listed, about 93% were seen once; the top ten hold 5% to 7%. This sample comprised peripheral blood, obtained around 5 months after surgery. The chain is built from TRBV5-1 and TRBJ2-5, with D hard to call. This receptor was identified in a boy under three years old with tuberous sclerosis and intractable seizures. CDR3 DNA: TGCGCCAGCAGCTTGGGTTCGGAGACCCAGTACTTC. Translated, it gives CASSLGSETQYF.